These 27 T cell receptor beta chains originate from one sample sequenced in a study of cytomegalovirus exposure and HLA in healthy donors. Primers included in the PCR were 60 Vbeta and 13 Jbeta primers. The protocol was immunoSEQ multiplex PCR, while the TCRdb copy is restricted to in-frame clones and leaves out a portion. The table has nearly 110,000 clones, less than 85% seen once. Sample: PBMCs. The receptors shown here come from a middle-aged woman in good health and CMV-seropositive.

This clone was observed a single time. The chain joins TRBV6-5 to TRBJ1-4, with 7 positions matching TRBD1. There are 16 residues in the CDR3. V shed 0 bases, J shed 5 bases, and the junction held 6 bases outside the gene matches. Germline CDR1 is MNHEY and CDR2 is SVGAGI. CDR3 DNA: TGTGCCAGCAGTTACTCGGGCGGCAGGGGGAATGAAAAACTGTTTTTT. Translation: CASSYSGGRGNEKLFF.

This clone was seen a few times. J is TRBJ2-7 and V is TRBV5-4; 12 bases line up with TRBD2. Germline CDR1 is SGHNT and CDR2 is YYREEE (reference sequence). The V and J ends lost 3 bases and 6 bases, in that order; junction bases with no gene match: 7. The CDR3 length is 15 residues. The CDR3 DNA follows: TGTGCCAGCAGCTCTAGCGGGGGGGCGTATGGCGAGCAGTACTTC. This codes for CASSSSGGAYGEQYF. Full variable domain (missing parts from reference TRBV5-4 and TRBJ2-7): ETGVTQSPTHLIKTRGQQVTLRCSSQSGHNTVSWYQQALGQGPQFIFQYYREEENGRGNFPPRFSGLQFPNYSSELNVNALELDDSALYLCASSSSGGAYGEQYFGPGTRLTVT.

The CDR3 loop reads CASSPQGLSTDTQYF. The CDR3, as DNA: TGCGCCAGCAGCCCACAGGGGTTAAGCACAGATACGCAGTATTTT. The rearrangement joins TRBV5-1 to TRBJ2-3, with 7 bases fitting TRBD1. The CDR3 contains 15 residues. CDR1 and CDR2 from the germline V gene are SGHRS and YFSETQ. The J segment lost 0 bases and the V segment lost 4 bases, leaving 5 bases of the junction unmatched.

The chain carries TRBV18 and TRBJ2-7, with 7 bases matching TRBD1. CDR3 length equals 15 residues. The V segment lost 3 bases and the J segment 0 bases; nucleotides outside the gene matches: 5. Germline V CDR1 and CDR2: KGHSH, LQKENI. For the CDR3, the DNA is TGTGCCAGCTCACCGGACAGGTCTAGCTCCTACGAGCAGTACTTC. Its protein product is CASSPDRSSSYEQYF.

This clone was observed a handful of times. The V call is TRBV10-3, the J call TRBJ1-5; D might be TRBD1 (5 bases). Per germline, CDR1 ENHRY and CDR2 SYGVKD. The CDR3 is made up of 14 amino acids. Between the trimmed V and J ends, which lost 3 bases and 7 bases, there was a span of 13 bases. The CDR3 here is CAISDERGGQPQHF. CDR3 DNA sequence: TGTGCCATCAGTGATGAGAGGGGAGGGCAGCCCCAGCATTTT.

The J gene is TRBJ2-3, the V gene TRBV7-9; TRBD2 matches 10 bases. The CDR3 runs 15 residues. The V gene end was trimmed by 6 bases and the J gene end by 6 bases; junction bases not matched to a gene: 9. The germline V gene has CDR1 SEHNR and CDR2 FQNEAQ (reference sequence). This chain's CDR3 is CASSPSGGAGDTQYF. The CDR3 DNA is TGTGCCAGCAGTCCCAGCGGGGGGGCGGGGGATACGCAGTATTTT.

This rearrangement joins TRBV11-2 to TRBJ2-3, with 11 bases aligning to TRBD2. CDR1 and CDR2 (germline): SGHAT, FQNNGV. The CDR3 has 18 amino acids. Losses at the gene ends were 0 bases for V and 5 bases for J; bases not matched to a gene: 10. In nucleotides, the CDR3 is TGTGCCAGCAGCTTAGACGCCGGACTAGCGGGCCGGGGAGATACGCAGTATTTT. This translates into CASSLDAGLAGRGDTQYF.

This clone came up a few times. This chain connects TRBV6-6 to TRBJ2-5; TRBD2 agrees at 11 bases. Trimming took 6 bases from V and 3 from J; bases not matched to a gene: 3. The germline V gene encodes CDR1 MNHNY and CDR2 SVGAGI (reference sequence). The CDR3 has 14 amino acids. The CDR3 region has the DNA TGTGCCAGCAGGCTACTAGCGGGGGAAGAGACCCAGTACTTC. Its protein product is CASRLLAGEETQYF.

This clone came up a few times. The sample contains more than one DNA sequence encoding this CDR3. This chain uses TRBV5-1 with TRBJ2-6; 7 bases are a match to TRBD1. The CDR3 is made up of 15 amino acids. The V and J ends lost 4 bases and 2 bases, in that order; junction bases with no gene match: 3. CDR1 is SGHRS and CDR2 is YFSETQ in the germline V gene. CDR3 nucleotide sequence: TGCGCCAGCAGCCTAGGGGGCGCTGGGGCCAACGTCCTGACTTTC. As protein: CASSLGGAGANVLTF. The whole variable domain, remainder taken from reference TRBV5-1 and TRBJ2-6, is KAGVTQTPRYLIKTRGQQVTLSCSPISGHRSVSWYQQTPGQGLQFLFEYFSETQRNKGNFPGRFSGRQFSNSRSEMNVSTLELGDSALYLCASSLGGAGANVLTFGAGSRLTVL.

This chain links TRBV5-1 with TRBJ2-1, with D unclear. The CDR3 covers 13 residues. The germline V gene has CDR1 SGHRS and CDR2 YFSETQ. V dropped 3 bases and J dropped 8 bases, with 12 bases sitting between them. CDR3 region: CASSSGTGYEQFF. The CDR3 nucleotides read TGCGCCAGCAGCTCAGGAACTGGTTATGAGCAGTTCTTC. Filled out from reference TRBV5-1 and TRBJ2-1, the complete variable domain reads KAGVTQTPRYLIKTRGQQVTLSCSPISGHRSVSWYQQTPGQGLQFLFEYFSETQRNKGNFPGRFSGRQFSNSRSEMNVSTLELGDSALYLCASSSGTGYEQFFGPGTRLTVL.

CDR3 sequence (DNA): TGTGCCTGGAGTTCAGGCATCAGGGGAGCTTTCTTT. Encoded protein: CAWSSGIRGAFF. The J gene is TRBJ1-1, the V gene TRBV30; the D gene is possibly TRBD1 (6 bases). From germline, CDR1 is GTSNPN and CDR2 SVGIG (reference sequence). V lost 2 bases and J 10 bases, leaving 14 bases between the germline ends. This CDR3 has 12 residues.

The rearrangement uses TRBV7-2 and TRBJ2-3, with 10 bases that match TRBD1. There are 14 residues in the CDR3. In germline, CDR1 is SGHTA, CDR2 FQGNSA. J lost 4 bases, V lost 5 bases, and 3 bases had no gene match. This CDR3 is CASSRGTGADTQYF. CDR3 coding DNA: TGTGCCAGCAGCCGCGGGACAGGGGCAGATACGCAGTATTTT.

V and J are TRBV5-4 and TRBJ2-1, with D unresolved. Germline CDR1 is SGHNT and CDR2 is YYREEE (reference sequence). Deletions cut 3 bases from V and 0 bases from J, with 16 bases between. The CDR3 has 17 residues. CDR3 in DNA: TGTGCCAGCAGCTCGAGATCCCTAAAAAGCTCCTACAATGAGCAGTTCTTC. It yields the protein CASSSRSLKSSYNEQFF. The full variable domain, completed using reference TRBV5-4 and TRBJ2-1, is ETGVTQSPTHLIKTRGQQVTLRCSSQSGHNTVSWYQQALGQGPQFIFQYYREEENGRGNFPPRFSGLQFPNYSSELNVNALELDDSALYLCASSSRSLKSSYNEQFFGPGTRLTVL.

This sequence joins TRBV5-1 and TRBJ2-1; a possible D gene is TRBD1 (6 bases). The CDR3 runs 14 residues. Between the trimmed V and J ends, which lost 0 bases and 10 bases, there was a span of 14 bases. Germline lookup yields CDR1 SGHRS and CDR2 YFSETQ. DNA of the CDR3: TGCGCCAGCAGCTTGGAGGGGGTAGAAGGAGAGCAGTTCTTC. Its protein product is CASSLEGVEGEQFF.

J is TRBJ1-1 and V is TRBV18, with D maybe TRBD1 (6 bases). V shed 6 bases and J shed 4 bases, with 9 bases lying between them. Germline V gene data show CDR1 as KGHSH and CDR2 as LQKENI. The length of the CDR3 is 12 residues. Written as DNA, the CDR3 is TGTGCCAGCTCGTCGGACAGCACTGAAGCTTTCTTT. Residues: CASSSDSTEAFF. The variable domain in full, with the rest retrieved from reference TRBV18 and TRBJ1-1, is NAGVMQNPRHLVRRRGQEARLRCSPMKGHSHVYWYRQLPEEGLKFMVYLQKENIIDESGMPKERFSAEFPKEGPSILRIQQVVRGDSAAYFCASSSDSTEAFFGQGTRLTVV.

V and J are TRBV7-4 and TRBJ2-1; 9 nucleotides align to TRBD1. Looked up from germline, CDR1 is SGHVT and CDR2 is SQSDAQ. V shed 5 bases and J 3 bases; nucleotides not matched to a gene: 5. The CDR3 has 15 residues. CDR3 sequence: CASSPRTGDYNEQFF. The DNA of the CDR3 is TGTGCCAGCAGCCCCCGGACAGGGGACTACAATGAGCAGTTCTTC.

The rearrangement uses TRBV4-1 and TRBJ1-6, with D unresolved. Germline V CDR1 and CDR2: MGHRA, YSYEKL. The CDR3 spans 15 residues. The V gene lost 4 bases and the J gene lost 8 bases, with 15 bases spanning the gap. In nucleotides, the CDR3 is TGCGCCAGCAGCCGGCCGGGAGGTGTTGATTCACCCCTCCACTTT. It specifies CASSRPGGVDSPLHF.

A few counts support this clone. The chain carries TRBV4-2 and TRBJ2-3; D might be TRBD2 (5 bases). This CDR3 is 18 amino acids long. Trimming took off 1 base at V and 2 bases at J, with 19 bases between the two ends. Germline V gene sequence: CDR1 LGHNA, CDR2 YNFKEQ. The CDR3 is CASSQGAAVRSVTDTQYF. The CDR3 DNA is TGTGCCAGCAGCCAAGGAGCGGCTGTTCGGTCTGTCACAGATACGCAGTATTTT.

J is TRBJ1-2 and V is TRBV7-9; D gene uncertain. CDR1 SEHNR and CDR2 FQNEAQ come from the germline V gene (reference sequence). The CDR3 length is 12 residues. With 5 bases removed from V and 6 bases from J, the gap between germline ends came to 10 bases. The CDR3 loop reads CASSPHGDGYTF. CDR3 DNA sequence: TGTGCCAGCAGCCCTCACGGGGATGGCTACACCTTC. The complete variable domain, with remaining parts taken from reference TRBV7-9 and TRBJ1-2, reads DTGVSQNPRHKITKRGQNVTFRCDPISEHNRLYWYRQTLGQGPEFLTYFQNEAQLEKSRLLSDRFSAERPKGSFSTLEIQRTEQGDSAMYLCASSPHGDGYTFGSGTRLTVV.

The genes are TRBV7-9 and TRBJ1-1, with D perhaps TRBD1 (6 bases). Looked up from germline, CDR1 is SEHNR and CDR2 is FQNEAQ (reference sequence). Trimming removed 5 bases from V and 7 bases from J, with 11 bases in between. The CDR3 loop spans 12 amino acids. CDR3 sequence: CASSPDRGEAFF. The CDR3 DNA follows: TGTGCCAGCAGCCCGGACAGAGGTGAAGCTTTCTTT.

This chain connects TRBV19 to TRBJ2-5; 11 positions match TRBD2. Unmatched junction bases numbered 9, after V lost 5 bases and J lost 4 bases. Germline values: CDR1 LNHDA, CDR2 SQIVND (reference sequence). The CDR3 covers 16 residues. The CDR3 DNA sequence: TGTGCCAGTAGTCGGCTAGCGGGGGGTACGTTAGAGACCCAGTACTTC. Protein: CASSRLAGGTLETQYF.

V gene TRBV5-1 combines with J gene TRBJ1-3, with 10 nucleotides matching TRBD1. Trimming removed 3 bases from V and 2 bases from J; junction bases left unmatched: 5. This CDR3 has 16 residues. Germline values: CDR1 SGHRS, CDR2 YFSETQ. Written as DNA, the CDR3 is TGCGCCAGCAGCTCCAGCGGGACAGGGGCTGGAAACACCATATATTTT. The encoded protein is CASSSSGTGAGNTIYF.

In DNA form, the CDR3 reads TGTGCCAGCAACTCTGGGGGGTCAAGCACAGATACGCAGTATTTT. As protein: CASNSGGSSTDTQYF. The rearrangement links TRBV2 to TRBJ2-3; the D gene is possibly TRBD2 (6 bases). Germline lookup yields CDR1 SNHLY and CDR2 FYNNEI. The CDR3 is made up of 15 amino acids. Trimming shortened V by 7 bases and J by 0 bases, and 14 bases separated the two germline ends.

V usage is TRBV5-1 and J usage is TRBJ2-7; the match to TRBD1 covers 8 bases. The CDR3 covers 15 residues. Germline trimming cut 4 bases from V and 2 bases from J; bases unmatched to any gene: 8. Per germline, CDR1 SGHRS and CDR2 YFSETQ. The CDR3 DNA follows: TGCGCCAGCAGCAAGGGGACAGGATTAGCCTACGAGCAGTACTTC. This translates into CASSKGTGLAYEQYF.

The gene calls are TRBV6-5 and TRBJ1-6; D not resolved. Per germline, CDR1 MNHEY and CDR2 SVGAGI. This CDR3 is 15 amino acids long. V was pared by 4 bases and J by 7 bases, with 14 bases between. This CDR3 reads CASSLDEAGNSPLHF. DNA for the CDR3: TGTGCCAGCAGTTTGGATGAGGCGGGCAATTCACCCCTCCACTTT.

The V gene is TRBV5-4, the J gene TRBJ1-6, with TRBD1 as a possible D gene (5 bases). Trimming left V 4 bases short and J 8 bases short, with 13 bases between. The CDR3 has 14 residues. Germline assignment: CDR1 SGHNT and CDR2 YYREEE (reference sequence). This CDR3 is CASSLNSGDSPLHF. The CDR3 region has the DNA TGTGCCAGCAGCCTGAACTCGGGGGATTCACCCCTCCACTTT.

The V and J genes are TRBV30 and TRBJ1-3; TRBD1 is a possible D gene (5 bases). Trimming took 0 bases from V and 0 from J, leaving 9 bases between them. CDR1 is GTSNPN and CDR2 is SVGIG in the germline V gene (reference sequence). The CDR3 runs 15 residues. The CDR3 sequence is CAWSVRQNSGNTIYF. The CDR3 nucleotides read TGTGCCTGGAGTGTACGACAGAACTCTGGAAACACCATATATTTT.